This T cell receptor beta chain was captured in a study of PD-1 blockade in mismatch repair-deficient tumors. Regarding the study as a whole: After pembrolizumab, tumor-resident clones rose rapidly, then generally contracted before radiologic responses.

The TCR-sequenced patients were a few responders to pembrolizumab. As regards this clone: The target antigen is unknown. The same CDR3 is also encoded by other DNA sequences in this sample.

Per the germline V gene, CDR1 is SGDLS and CDR2 is YYNGEE. The CDR3 runs to 14 residues. Trimming shortened V by 0 bases and J by 1 base, and 5 bases separated the two germline ends. TCRdb's table, derived via immunoSEQ multiplex PCR, lists solely in-frame clones and lacks some. The sample consists of over 60,000 clones, about 91% of them appearing once. This sequence joins TRBV9 and TRBJ2-1; D remains unclear. Sample: peripheral blood, taken 52 weeks after starting pembrolizumab. This clonotype was sampled from an adult with mismatch repair-deficient cancer. As DNA, the CDR3 is TGTGCCAGCAGCGTAGGAGGTTCCTACAATGAGCAGTTCTTC. Its protein is CASSVGGSYNEQFF.